The following is a TCR beta chain sequence with its context. The antigen is undetermined. Other DNA sequences from this sample encode an identical CDR3 as well. These data originate in a study of shared clonotypes between healthy human individuals. For the study at large: A donor's plate count was three for CD4 naive and three for CD4 memory; CD8 naive had two and CD8 memory one. Points from the study as a whole: It was the non-shared clonotypes that had lower generation probabilities than clonotypes shared by all four donors. Generally, naive subsets came out with larger estimated richness than memory subsets.

This CDR3 spans 13 amino acids. The germline V gene encodes CDR1 SGHRS and CDR2 YFSETQ. V was cut by 0 bases and J by 7 bases, with 11 bases left in between. An assay was performed, and its level was deep. Produced via immunoSEQ multiplex PCR; TCRdb's table is partial and in-frame only. Of approximately 2.4 million clones in the sample, around 95% are singletons; the top ten hold roughly 0.13%. The chain links TRBV5-1 to TRBJ2-7; D ambiguous. Sequencing input: naive CD4+ T cells sorted from blood. The subset is: CD45RA+ positively selected. The TCR comes from a man aged 18 to 30 in good health. The CDR3 DNA follows: TGCGCCAGCAGCTTGGGAAGGGCCAGGGAGCAGTACTTC. Amino acid sequence: CASSLGRAREQYF.